The source of this T cell receptor beta chain is a study of blood T cell repertoires in COVID-19 (dated by TCRdb to the early 2020s). Some background on the complete study: The collaborator samples originated in the United States, Italy and Spain and spanned the acute and convalescent phases of COVID-19. The dataset comprised deeply sampled blood TCRbeta repertoires from subjects exposed to, actively infected with, or recovered from COVID-19. The sample metadata nearly always contained a de-identified subject ID, COVID-19 status, age in years and sex. The material from the prospective study consisted of cDNA or gDNA derived from T cells, B-cell-depleted T cells, or PBMCs. Samples came from the ongoing ImmuneRACE study (first 160 participants) plus 1,254 subjects from 6 global collaborators. HLA class I and class II types, where available, came from metadata supplied by the sample provider rather than from assay-based typing. A freely available public database, intended as a resource for researchers studying the immune response to SARS-CoV-2, is where the repertoires were released.

In Seattle, one collaborating source enrolled patients while the infection was active and tracked those patients longitudinally over the course of disease. Whole blood was collected in K2EDTA tubes by collaborating institutions according to the institutions' own protocols. For TCRbeta analysis, collaborator samples were shipped as frozen whole blood, as isolated PBMCs, or as DNA extracted from either sample type. In its sample, this clone was seen a few times. Its target antigen remains unknown. Base qualities are missing; no much larger clone stands one base away. The immunoSEQ Assay, a bias-controlled multiplex PCR, was used to amplify TCRbeta CDR3 regions from genomic DNA. The study's own analysis went as follows. The number of nucleated cells in each sample was estimated from the amplification of reference gene primers within the assay. Sequence reads were collapsed and filtered to measure the absolute abundance of every unique TCRbeta CDR3 rearrangement. For each sample, productive Simpson clonality was calculated as the square root of Simpson's diversity index over productive rearrangements. As stored in TCRdb, this immuneACCESS dataset retains in-frame rearrangements with V and J assigned. A fraction of the clones does not appear; measured against another copy, unresolved V genes explain less than half of the discrepancy, and the remainder lacks a known reason. V, J and clone size reflect that table, while D and trimming were determined from the DNA. The sample table records around 200,000 clones; 85% of these occur just once. The top ten clones comprise 15% to 20% of the sample.

What the research found in general, with its limitations: The amount of clinical and demographic metadata varied by source and participant and was provided uncurated.

This receptor was taken from a person between 65 and 79 years old with COVID-19, enrolled during active disease. Sequencing was performed on peripheral blood.

The CDR3 protein is CASSPRGMVGQGETQYF. The DNA sequence follows: TGTGCCAGCAGCCCGAGGGGCATGGTCGGACAGGGGGAGACCCAGTACTTC. This chain is built from TRBV5-4 and TRBJ2-5; 9 of the junction bases match TRBD1. Inclusive of the bounding cysteine and phenylalanine, the CDR3 is 17 residues long. This entry keeps only the CDR3 DNA: 51 bases, framed from base 1. Per the germline V gene (reference sequence), SGHNT is the CDR1 and YYREEE is the CDR2. V loses 4 bases at its end and J loses 5 bases; junction bases beyond the gene matches: 15.